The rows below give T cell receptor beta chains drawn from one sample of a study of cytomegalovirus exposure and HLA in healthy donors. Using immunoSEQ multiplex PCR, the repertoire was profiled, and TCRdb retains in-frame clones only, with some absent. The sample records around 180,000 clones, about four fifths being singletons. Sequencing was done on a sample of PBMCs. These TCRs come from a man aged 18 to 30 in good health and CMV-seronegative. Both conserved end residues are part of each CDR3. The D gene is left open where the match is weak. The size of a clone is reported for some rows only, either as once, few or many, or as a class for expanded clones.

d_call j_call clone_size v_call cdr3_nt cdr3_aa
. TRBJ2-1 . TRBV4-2 TGTGCCAGCAGCCAAGATGGGCAGGGCAATTGGGAGCAGTTCTTC CASSQDGQGNWEQFF
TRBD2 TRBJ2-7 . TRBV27 TGTGCCAGCAGTTCCGGGGGACTAGCTGGTTACGAGCAGTACTTC CASSSGGLAGYEQYF
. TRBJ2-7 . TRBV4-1 TGCGCCAGCAGCCAGTTGATCCGGGACTCCCGCTACGAGCAGTACTTC CASSQLIRDSRYEQYF
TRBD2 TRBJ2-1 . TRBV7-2 TGTGCCAGCAGCCCTTTAGCGGGAGCGGGCTACAATGAGCAGTTCTTC CASSPLAGAGYNEQFF
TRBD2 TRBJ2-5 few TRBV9 TGTGCCAGCAGCCTAGGACTAGCGGGGGGGCCTGTAGAGACCCAGTACTTC CASSLGLAGGPVETQYF
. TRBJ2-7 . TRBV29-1 TGCAGCATCCAGACAGGCCGCTCCTACGAGCAGTACTTC CSIQTGRSYEQYF
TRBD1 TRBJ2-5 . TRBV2 TGTGCCAGTCGACAGGGCCAGCAAGAGACCCAGTACTTC CASRQGQQETQYF
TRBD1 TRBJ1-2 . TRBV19 TGTGCCAGTAGTATAGCGGGACAGGGGAACTATGGCTACACCTTC CASSIAGQGNYGYTF
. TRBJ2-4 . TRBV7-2 TGTGCCAGCAGCTCTTTTCTAGCCAAAAACATTCAGTACTTC CASSSFLAKNIQYF
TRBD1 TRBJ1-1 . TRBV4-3 TGCGCCAGCAGCCAAGACCCGGACAGGGGGCTGAACACTGAAGCTTTCTTT CASSQDPDRGLNTEAFF
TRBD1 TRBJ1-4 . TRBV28 TGTGCCAGCTGTCAGAGGGTCCACAGGGGCGGGGCGCCGGGTGAAAAACTGTTTTTT CASCQRVHRGGAPGEKLFF
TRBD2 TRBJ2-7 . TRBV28 TGTGCCAGCAGTCTAAGAGCAGCGGGAAGAGTAATTTTCCACGAGCAGTACTTC CASSLRAAGRVIFHEQYF
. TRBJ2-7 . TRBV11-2 TGTGCCAGCAGCTTATCTTTCACAGGCGACTCCTACGAGCAGTACTTC CASSLSFTGDSYEQYF
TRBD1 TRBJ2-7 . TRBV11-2 TGTGCCAGCAACCTAGGGGGCGGCGGTTTTTTCGAGCAGTACTTC CASNLGGGGFFEQYF
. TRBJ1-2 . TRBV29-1 TGCAGCGGGCAGGGTACCTATGGCTACACCTTC CSGQGTYGYTF
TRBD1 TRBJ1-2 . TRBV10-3 TGTGCCATCAGACCGGGACAGGAATCCGGCTACACCTTC CAIRPGQESGYTF
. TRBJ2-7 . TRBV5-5 TGTGCCAGCAGCTTGGGCCTCCTAGCTGGCTCCTACGAGCAGTACTTC CASSLGLLAGSYEQYF
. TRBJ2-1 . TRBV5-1 TGCGCCAGCAGCTTGGGGGCAGGGCAGAGCAATGAGCAGTTCTTC CASSLGAGQSNEQFF
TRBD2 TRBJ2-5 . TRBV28 TGTGCCAGCAGTTTAGCGGGAGGGCGGCAAGAGACCCAGTACTTC CASSLAGGRQETQYF
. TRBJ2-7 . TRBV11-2 TGTGCCAGCAGCTTAGGTGCAGGGAACTCCTACGAGCAGTACTTC CASSLGAGNSYEQYF
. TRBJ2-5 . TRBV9 TGTGCCAGCAGCGTAGGTCGGGGCCAAGAGACCCAGTACTTC CASSVGRGQETQYF
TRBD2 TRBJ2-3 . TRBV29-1 TGCAGCGTTGAAGATGGGTTTTGGACTAGCGGGGTTCCTAGCACAGATACGCAGTATTTT CSVEDGFWTSGVPSTDTQYF
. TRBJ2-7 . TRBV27 TGTGCCAGCAGTTTAGATAGTACCGCGCAGCAGTACTTC CASSLDSTAQQYF
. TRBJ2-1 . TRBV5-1 TGCGCCAGCAGCAGAATTAGTAGATCCTACAATGAGCAGTTCTTC CASSRISRSYNEQFF
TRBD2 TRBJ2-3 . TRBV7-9 TGTGCCAGCAGTCGGACTAGCGGTGGCACAGATACGCAGTATTTT CASSRTSGGTDTQYF
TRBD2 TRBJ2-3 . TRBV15 TGTGCCACCAGCAGAGATCGGGGGGGGCCAGATACGCAGTATTTT CATSRDRGGPDTQYF
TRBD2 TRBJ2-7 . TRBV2 TGTGCCAGCAGTGAGGGGACTACTTCCTGGTATGAGCAGTACTTC CASSEGTTSWYEQYF